Listed below are T cell receptor beta chains from one sample, sequenced in a study of shared clonotypes between healthy human individuals. Profiling relied on immunoSEQ multiplex PCR, and the TCRdb table lists in-frame clones only, not all of them. The sample lists about 680,000 clones; 60% to 75% were seen once. Sequenced: memory CD4+ T cells sorted from blood. The receptors derive from a woman aged 25 to 39 in good health. Both conserved end residues are part of each CDR3. The D gene is left open where the match is weak. A row's size may be missing; if present it is once, few, many or a size class.

CDR3	DNA	V	J	length	size	D
CASSEKRGREVYEQFF	TGTGCCAGCAGTGAGAAGAGGGGGCGCGAAGTCTATGAGCAGTTCTTC	TRBV25-1	TRBJ2-1	16	-	TRBD1
CASSFRTGGVSGANVLTF	TGTGCCAGCAGTTTTCGGACAGGAGGAGTCTCTGGGGCCAACGTCCTGACTTTC	TRBV28	TRBJ2-6	18	-	TRBD1
CASSLGRISKGYSNQPQHF	TGTGCCAGCAGCTTAGGACGGATTTCAAAGGGGTATAGCAATCAGCCCCAGCATTTT	TRBV7-8	TRBJ1-5	19	-	-
CASSAGTGGSLGGYTF	TGTGCCAGCAGCGCCGGGACAGGGGGTAGTCTCGGAGGCTACACCTTC	TRBV28	TRBJ1-2	16	-	TRBD1
CASSYSGRLQETQYF	TGTGCCAGCAGTTATAGCGGGAGGCTCCAAGAGACCCAGTACTTC	TRBV28	TRBJ2-5	15	-	TRBD2
CASSPWTGVGEQYF	TGTGCCAGCAGCCCCTGGACAGGGGTCGGCGAGCAGTACTTC	TRBV7-8	TRBJ2-7	14	-	TRBD1
CASRETSGGYNEQFF	TGTGCCAGCAGGGAGACTAGCGGAGGCTACAATGAGCAGTTCTTC	TRBV11-2	TRBJ2-1	15	few	TRBD2
CASSLLWVRERSYEQYF	TGTGCCAGCAGCTTACTGTGGGTACGGGAGCGCTCCTACGAGCAGTACTTC	TRBV7-7	TRBJ2-7	17	-	-
CASRGQQIYGYTF	TGTGCCTCTAGGGGACAGCAGATCTATGGCTACACCTTC	TRBV30	TRBJ1-2	13	-	TRBD1
CASSLWLAGDGKTQYF	TGCGCCAGCAGCTTGTGGCTAGCGGGAGATGGAAAGACCCAGTACTTC	TRBV5-1	TRBJ2-5	16	once	TRBD2
CSALATGSYEQYF	TGCAGCGCATTGGCCACCGGATCCTACGAGCAGTACTTC	TRBV29-1	TRBJ2-7	13	-	-
CASAGQPFTDTQYF	TGTGCCAGTGCGGGACAGCCCTTCACAGATACGCAGTATTTT	TRBV19	TRBJ2-3	14	-	-
CASSLYTLGTSVTDTQYF	TGTGCCAGCAGCTTGTATACTCTTGGGACTAGCGTCACAGATACGCAGTATTTT	TRBV5-4	TRBJ2-3	18	few	TRBD2
CSPPARTGRYEQYF	TGCAGCCCCCCAGCAAGGACAGGGCGGTACGAGCAGTACTTC	TRBV29-1	TRBJ2-7	14	-	TRBD1
CASGTRTTNEKLFF	TGTGCCAGCGGGACACGGACAACTAATGAAAAACTGTTTTTT	TRBV7-9	TRBJ1-4	14	-	-
CASSQNQEDGDTQYF	TGTGCCAGCAGCCAAAATCAGGAGGACGGCGATACGCAGTATTTT	TRBV14	TRBJ2-3	15	once	-
CASSPTPSGANVLTF	TGTGCCAGCAGCCCCACCCCCTCTGGGGCCAACGTCCTGACTTTC	TRBV6-4	TRBJ2-6	15	once	-
CASSFNYEQYF	TGTGCCAGCAGCTTTAACTACGAGCAGTACTTC	TRBV6-1	TRBJ2-7	11	-	-
CASSQRLAGSVLHEQFF	TGTGCCAGCAGCCAAAGATTAGCGGGAAGTGTGCTACATGAGCAGTTCTTC	TRBV4-2	TRBJ2-1	17	-	TRBD2
CASSRITGNYGYTF	TGTGCCAGCAGTCGTATAACAGGGAACTATGGCTACACCTTC	TRBV28	TRBJ1-2	14	-	-
CAIKEALNELEFF	TGTGCCATCAAGGAGGCCTTAAATGAGCTCGAGTTCTTC	TRBV10-3	TRBJ2-1	13	-	-
CASSSSIGELFF	TGTGCCAGCTCATCTAGCATCGGGGAGCTGTTTTTT	TRBV18	TRBJ2-2	12	-	-
CASSNNRERQVAGELFF	TGTGCCAGTAGTAACAACAGGGAGAGGCAAGTAGCCGGGGAGCTGTTTTTT	TRBV19	TRBJ2-2	17	-	-
CASSLTTSGGRNEQFF	TGTGCCAGCAGCTTAACGACTAGCGGGGGGAGGAATGAGCAGTTCTTC	TRBV7-8	TRBJ2-1	16	-	TRBD2
CASSLGRADSYNEQFF	TGTGCCAGCAGCTTAGGCCGCGCAGACTCCTACAATGAGCAGTTCTTC	TRBV11-2	TRBJ2-1	16	-	-
CASSLGGVLAGNEQFF	TGTGCCAGCAGCCTAGGGGGAGTATTGGCGGGCAATGAGCAGTTCTTC	TRBV7-2	TRBJ2-1	16	-	-
CASKLERLAKAFF	TGTGCCAGCAAGTTAGAGAGGTTGGCGAAAGCTTTCTTT	TRBV6-1	TRBJ1-1	13	-	-
CASSLDEEQGSLEQYF	TGTGCCAGCAGCTTAGATGAGGAACAGGGAAGTTTGGAGCAGTACTTC	TRBV11-2	TRBJ2-7	16	few	-
CASSERLAGGPGTGELFF	TGCGCCAGCAGTGAGAGGCTAGCGGGAGGGCCGGGCACCGGGGAGCTGTTTTTT	TRBV10-2	TRBJ2-2	18	-	TRBD2
CASGSSGRHEQYF	TGTGCCAGCGGGTCTAGCGGCCGCCACGAGCAGTACTTC	TRBV27	TRBJ2-7	13	-	TRBD2
CASSPSTSGNYEQYF	TGTGCCAGCTCACCATCAACTAGCGGGAACTACGAGCAGTACTTC	TRBV18	TRBJ2-7	15	-	TRBD2
CASSPLGGTEAFF	TGTGCCAGCTCACCACTCGGGGGCACTGAAGCTTTCTTT	TRBV18	TRBJ1-1	13	-	-
CASSPGLGPLYGYTF	TGTGCCAGCTCACCGGGCCTGGGGCCCCTCTATGGCTACACCTTC	TRBV18	TRBJ1-2	15	-	-
CASSLVSGPSTDTQYF	TGCGCCAGCAGCTTGGTAAGCGGCCCTAGCACAGATACGCAGTATTTT	TRBV5-1	TRBJ2-3	16	-	-
CATKGGDQRPQHF	TGTGCCACTAAGGGAGGGGACCAGCGTCCCCAGCATTTT	TRBV19	TRBJ1-5	13	-	-
CASSPLSLPARETQYF	TGCGCCAGCAGCCCACTCAGTCTTCCGGCGAGGGAGACCCAGTACTTC	TRBV4-1	TRBJ2-5	16	-	-
CASRRLAGSGNEQFF	TGTGCCAGTAGGCGACTAGCGGGATCCGGCAATGAGCAGTTCTTC	TRBV19	TRBJ2-1	15	-	TRBD2
CASSSGEGGAPYEQYF	TGCGCCAGCAGCTCGGGGGAGGGCGGAGCTCCTTACGAGCAGTACTTC	TRBV5-1	TRBJ2-7	16	-	TRBD2
CASKDRAYEQYF	TGCGCCAGCAAGGACAGGGCCTACGAGCAGTACTTC	TRBV10-2	TRBJ2-7	12	-	TRBD1
CASSRYSTINYGYTF	TGTGCCAGCAGTAGATACAGTACAATTAACTATGGCTACACCTTC	TRBV6-5	TRBJ1-2	15	-	-
CASSPGHPNTGELFF	TGCGCCAGCAGTCCGGGACACCCGAACACCGGGGAGCTGTTTTTT	TRBV5-1	TRBJ2-2	15	-	-
CASRGLAGVYYEQYF	TGTGCCAGCAGAGGACTAGCGGGAGTCTATTACGAGCAGTACTTC	TRBV27	TRBJ2-7	15	-	TRBD2
CASSLDREETQYF	TGTGCCAGCAGCTTAGACAGGGAAGAGACCCAGTACTTC	TRBV5-4	TRBJ2-5	13	-	TRBD1
CATSSEGGAYEQYF	TGTGCCACCAGCTCCGAAGGGGGAGCCTACGAGCAGTACTTC	TRBV15	TRBJ2-7	14	few	-
CASSQASGASPADTQYF	TGCGCCAGCAGCCAAGCCTCGGGGGCCTCTCCCGCAGATACGCAGTATTTT	TRBV4-1	TRBJ2-3	17	-	-
CASSSGLSGNTIYF	TGTGCCAGCAGTTCCGGTCTCTCTGGAAACACCATATATTTT	TRBV27	TRBJ1-3	14	-	-
CASSTRTGVTDTQYF	TGTGCCAGTAGTACAAGGACAGGGGTGACAGATACGCAGTATTTT	TRBV19	TRBJ2-3	15	-	TRBD1
CASSLGLPIDTGELFF	TGTGCCAGCAGCTTAGGCCTGCCTATCGACACCGGGGAGCTGTTTTTT	TRBV7-9	TRBJ2-2	16	-	-
CASSQDRAGGDYGYTF	TGCGCCAGCAGCCAAGATCGGGCGGGCGGGGACTATGGCTACACCTTC	TRBV4-1	TRBJ1-2	16	-	-
CASSYKGHQGYTF	TGTGCCAGCAGTTACAAAGGGCATCAGGGCTACACCTTC	TRBV6-5	TRBJ1-2	13	once	-